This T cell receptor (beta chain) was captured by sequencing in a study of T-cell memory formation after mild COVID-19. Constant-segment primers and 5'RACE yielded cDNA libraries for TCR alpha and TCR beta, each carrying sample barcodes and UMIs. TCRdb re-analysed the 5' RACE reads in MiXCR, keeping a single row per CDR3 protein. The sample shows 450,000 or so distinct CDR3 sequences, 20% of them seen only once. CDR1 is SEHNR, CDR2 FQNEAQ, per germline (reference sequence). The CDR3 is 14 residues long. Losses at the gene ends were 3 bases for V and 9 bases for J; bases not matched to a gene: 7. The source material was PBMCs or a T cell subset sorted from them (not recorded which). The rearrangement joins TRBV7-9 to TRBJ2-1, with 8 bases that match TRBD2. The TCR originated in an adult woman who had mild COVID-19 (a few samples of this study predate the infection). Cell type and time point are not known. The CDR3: CASSFEGLAPEQFF. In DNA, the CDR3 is TGTGCCAGCAGCTTTGAAGGACTAGCCCCTGAGCAGTTCTTC.